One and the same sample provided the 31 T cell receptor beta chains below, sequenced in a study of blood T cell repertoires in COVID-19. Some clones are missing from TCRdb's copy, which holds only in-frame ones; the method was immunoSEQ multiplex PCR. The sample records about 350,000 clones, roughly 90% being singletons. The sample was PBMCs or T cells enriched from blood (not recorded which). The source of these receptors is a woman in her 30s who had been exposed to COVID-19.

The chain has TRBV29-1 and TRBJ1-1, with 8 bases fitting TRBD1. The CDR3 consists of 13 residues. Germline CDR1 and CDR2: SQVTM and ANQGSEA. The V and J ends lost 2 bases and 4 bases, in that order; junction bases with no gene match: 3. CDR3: CSVEQGAGTEAFF. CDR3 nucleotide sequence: TGCAGCGTTGAACAGGGGGCTGGCACTGAAGCTTTCTTT.

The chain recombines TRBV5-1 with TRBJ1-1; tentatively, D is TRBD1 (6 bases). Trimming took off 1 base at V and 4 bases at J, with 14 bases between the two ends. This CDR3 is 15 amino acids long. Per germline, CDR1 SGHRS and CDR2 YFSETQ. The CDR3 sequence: CASSLNRVLSTEAFF. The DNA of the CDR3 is TGCGCCAGCAGCTTGAACAGGGTCCTGAGCACTGAAGCTTTCTTT.

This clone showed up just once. The CDR3 spells CASSLRTGGGEGYTF. In DNA form, the CDR3 reads TGCGCCAGCAGCTTGAGGACAGGGGGCGGGGAAGGCTACACCTTC. The V and J genes are TRBV5-1 and TRBJ1-2, with 11 bases lining up with TRBD1. The CDR3 spans 15 residues. V dropped 1 base and J dropped 8; count of bases not matched to a gene: 7. Looked up from germline, CDR1 is SGHRS and CDR2 is YFSETQ.

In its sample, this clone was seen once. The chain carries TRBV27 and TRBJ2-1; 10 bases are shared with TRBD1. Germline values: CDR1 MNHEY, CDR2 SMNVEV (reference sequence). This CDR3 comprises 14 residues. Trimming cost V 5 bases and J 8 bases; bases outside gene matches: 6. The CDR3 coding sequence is TGTGCCAGCAGTCTGACAGGGGGCGGTTATGAGCAGTTCTTC. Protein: CASSLTGGGYEQFF.

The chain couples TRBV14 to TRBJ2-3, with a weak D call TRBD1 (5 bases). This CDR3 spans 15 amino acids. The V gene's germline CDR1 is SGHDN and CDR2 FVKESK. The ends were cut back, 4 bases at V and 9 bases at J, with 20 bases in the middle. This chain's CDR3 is CASSRRRLGQGTQYF. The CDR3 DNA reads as TGTGCCAGCAGCCGACGAAGGCTGGGGCAAGGAACGCAGTATTTT.

CDR3 sequence reads: CATAIDRINEKLFF. The CDR3 DNA reads as TGTGCCACGGCCATTGACAGGATTAATGAAAAACTGTTTTTT. This sequence joins TRBV28 and TRBJ1-4; the D gene is possibly TRBD1 (6 bases). CDR3 length: 14 amino acids. Germline CDR1 MDHEN, CDR2 SYDVKM. Trimming stripped 10 bases from V and 4 bases from J, with 16 bases between.

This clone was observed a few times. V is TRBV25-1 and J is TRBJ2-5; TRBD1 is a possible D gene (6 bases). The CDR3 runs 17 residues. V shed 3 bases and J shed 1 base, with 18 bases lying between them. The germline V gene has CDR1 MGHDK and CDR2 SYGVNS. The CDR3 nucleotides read TGTGCCAGCAGTGATAAGGGGGTGGGGGTTCGCCAAGAGACCCAGTACTTC. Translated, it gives CASSDKGVGVRQETQYF.

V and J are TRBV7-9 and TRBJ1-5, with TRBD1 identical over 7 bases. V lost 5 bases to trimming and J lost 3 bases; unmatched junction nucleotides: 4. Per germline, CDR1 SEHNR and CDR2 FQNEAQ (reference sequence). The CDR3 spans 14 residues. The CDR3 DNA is TGTGCCAGCAGCCCGGGACAGAACAATCAGCCCCAGCATTTT. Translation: CASSPGQNNQPQHF.

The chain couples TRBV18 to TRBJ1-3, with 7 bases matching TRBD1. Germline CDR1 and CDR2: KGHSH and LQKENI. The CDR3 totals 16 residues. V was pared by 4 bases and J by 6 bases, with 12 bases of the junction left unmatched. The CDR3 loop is CASSRTQGVAANTIYF. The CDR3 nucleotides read TGTGCCAGCTCACGAACCCAGGGGGTTGCTGCAAACACCATATATTTT.

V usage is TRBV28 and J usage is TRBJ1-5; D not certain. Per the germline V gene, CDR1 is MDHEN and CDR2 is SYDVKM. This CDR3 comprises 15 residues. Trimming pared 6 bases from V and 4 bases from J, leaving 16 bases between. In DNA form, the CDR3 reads TGTGCCAGCAGAGAGCAGGCCGGGGAGAATCAGCCCCAGCATTTT. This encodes CASREQAGENQPQHF.

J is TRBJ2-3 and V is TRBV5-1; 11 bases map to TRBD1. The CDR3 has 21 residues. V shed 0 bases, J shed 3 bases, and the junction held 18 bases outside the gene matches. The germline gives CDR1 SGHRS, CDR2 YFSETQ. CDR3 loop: CASSLGSDRGLGTSLTDTQYF. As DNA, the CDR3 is TGCGCCAGCAGCTTGGGTTCGGACAGGGGGCTCGGGACTAGCCTTACAGATACGCAGTATTTT.

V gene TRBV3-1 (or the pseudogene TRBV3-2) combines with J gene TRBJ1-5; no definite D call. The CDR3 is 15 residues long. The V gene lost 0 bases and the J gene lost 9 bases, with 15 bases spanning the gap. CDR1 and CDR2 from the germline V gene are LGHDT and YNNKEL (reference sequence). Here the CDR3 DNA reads TGTGCCAGCAGCCAAGATACAACATCTGGCACGCCCCAGCATTTT. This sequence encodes CASSQDTTSGTPQHF.

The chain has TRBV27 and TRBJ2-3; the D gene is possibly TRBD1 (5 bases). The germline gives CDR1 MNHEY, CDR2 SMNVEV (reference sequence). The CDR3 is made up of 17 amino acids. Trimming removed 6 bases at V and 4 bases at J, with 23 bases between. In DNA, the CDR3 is TGTGCCAGCAGCCCTCCCCCGGCAGGGAAGGTAGCAGATACGCAGTATTTT. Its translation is CASSPPPAGKVADTQYF.

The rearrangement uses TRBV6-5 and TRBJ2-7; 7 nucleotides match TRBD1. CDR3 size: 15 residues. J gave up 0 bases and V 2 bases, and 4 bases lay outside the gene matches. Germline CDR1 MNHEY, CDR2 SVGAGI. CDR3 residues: CASSYPTGSSYEQYF. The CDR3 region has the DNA TGTGCCAGCAGTTACCCGACAGGGTCCTCCTACGAGCAGTACTTC.

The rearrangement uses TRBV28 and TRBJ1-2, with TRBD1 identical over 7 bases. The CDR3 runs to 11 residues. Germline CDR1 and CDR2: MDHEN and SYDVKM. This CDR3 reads CATGEVDGYTF. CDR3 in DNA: TGTGCTACAGGGGAAGTTGATGGCTACACCTTC.

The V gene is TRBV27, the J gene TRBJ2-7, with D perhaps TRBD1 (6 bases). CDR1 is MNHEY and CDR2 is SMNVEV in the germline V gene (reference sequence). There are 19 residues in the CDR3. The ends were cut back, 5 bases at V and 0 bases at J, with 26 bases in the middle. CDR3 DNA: TGTGCCAGCAGTCTTGGACCCCCAGGGGTGGGGATCCCCTCCTACGAGCAGTACTTC. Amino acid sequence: CASSLGPPGVGIPSYEQYF.

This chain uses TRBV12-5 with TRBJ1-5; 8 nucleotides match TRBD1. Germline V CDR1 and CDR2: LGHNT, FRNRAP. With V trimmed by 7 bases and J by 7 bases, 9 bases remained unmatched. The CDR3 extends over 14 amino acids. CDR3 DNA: TGTGCTAGTGCCCGGACAGGGTTAGAACAGCCCCAGCATTTT. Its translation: CASARTGLEQPQHF.

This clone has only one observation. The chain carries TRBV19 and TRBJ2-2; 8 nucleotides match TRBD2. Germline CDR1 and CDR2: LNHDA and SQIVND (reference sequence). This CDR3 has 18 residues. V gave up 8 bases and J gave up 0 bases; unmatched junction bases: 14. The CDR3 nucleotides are TGTGCCAGTCTCGGGGGGGTTACCAGATTTGCGAACACCGGGGAGCTGTTTTTT. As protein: CASLGGVTRFANTGELFF.

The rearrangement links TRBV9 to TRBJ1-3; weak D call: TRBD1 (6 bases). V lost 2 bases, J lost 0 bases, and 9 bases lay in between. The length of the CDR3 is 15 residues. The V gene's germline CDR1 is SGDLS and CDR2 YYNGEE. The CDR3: CASSVGDTSGNTIYF. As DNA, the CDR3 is TGTGCCAGCAGCGTTGGGGACACCTCTGGAAACACCATATATTTT.

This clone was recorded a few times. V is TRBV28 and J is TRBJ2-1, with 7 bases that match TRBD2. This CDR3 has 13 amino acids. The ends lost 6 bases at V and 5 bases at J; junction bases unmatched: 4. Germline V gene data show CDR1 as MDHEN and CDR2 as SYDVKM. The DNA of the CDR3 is TGTGCCAGCAGCGGGAGGAGGAACAATGAGCAGTTCTTC. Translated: CASSGRRNNEQFF.

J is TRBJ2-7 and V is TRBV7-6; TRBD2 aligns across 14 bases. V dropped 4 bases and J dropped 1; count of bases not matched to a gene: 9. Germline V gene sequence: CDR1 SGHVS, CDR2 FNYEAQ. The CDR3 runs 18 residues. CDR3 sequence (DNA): TGTGCCAGCAGCTCCCGAACCCGGACTAGCGGGAGGTCCTACGAGCAGTACTTC. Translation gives CASSSRTRTSGRSYEQYF.

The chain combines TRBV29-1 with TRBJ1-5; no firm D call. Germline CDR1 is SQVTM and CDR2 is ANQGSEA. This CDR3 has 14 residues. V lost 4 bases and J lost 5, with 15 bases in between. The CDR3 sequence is CSVGGIGRDQPQHF. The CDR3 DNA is TGCAGCGTTGGGGGAATTGGGAGGGATCAGCCCCAGCATTTT. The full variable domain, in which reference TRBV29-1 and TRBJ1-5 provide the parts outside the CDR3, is SAVISQKPSRDICQRGTSLTIQCQVDSQVTMMFWYRQQPGQSLTLIATANQGSEATYESGFVIDKFPISRPNLTFSTLTVSNMSPEDSSIYLCSVGGIGRDQPQHFGDGTRLSIL.

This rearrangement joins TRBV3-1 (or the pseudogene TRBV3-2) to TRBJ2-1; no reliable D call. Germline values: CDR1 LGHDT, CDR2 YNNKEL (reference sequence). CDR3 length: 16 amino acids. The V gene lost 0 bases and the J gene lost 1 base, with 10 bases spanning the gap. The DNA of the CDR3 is TGTGCCAGCAGCCAAGATTTAACTGTATCCTACAATGAGCAGTTCTTC. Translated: CASSQDLTVSYNEQFF.

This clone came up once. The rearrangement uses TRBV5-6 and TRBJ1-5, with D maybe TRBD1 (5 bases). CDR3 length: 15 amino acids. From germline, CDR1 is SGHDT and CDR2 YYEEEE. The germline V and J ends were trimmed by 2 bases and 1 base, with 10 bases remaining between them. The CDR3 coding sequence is TGTGCCAGCAGCTTCCGGCAGGGCAGCAATCAGCCCCAGCATTTT. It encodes CASSFRQGSNQPQHF.

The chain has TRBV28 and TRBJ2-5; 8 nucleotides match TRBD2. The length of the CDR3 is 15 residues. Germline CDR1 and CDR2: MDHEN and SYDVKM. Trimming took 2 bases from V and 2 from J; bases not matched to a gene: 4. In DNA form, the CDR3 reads TGTGCCAGCAGTTTAGCGGGAGGCCTACAAGAGACCCAGTACTTC. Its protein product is CASSLAGGLQETQYF.

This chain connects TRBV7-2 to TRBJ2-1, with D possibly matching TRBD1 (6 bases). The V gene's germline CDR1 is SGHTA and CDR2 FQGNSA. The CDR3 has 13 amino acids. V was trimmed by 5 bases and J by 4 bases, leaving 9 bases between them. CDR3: CASSPDSYNEQFF. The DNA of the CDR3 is TGTGCCAGCAGCCCGGACAGTTACAATGAGCAGTTCTTC.

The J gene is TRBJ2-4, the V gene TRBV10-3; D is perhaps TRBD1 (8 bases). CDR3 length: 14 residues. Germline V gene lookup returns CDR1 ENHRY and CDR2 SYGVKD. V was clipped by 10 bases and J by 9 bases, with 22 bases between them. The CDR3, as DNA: TGTGCCACCACGCATACAGGGGGGGGAGGCATTCAGTACTTC. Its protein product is CATTHTGGGGIQYF.

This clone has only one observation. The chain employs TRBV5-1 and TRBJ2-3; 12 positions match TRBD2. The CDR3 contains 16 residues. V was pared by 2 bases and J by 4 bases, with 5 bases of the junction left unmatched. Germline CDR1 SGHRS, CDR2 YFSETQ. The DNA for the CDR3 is TGCGCCAGCAGCTTAGCTAGCGGGAGGGTTTCAGATACGCAGTATTTT. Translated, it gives CASSLASGRVSDTQYF.

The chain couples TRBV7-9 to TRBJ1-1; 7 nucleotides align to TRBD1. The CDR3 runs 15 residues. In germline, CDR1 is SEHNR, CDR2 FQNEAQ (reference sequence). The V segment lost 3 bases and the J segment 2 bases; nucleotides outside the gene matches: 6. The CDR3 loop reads CASSFLTGVNTEAFF. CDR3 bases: TGTGCCAGCAGCTTTCTTACAGGGGTCAACACTGAAGCTTTCTTT.

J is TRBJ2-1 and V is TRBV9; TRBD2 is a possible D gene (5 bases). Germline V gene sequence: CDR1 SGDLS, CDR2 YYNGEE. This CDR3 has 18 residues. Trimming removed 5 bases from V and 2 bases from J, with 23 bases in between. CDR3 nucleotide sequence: TGTGCCAGCAGTTTACTTCCGGAACTAGGAGGCCCCTACAATGAGCAGTTCTTC. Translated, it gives CASSLLPELGGPYNEQFF.

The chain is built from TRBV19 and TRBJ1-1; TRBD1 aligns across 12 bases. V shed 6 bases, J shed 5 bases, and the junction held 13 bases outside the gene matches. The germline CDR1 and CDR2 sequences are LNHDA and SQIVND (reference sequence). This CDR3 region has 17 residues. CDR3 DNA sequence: TGTGCCAGTAGCCCGGGCCCGGGACAGGGGGCGCGAACTGAAGCTTTCTTT. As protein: CASSPGPGQGARTEAFF.